This TCR beta chain originates from a study of vaccination effects on CD4 cells after COVID-19. At the level of the study: Sampling occurred a median 72 days post second dose, range 14 to 241.

Measured with immunoSEQ multiplex PCR; TCRdb has only the in-frame clones, and not every one. Of 60,000 to 90,000 clones listed, around 81% were seen once; the top ten hold 1.2%. Germline V lookup: CDR1 SNHLY, CDR2 FYNNEI. The CDR3 has 11 amino acids. Trimming stripped 8 bases from V and 8 bases from J, with 10 bases between. About this clone itself: Its cognate antigen is unknown.

Peptide-pool stimulation followed by sequencing identified expanded antigen-specific CD4+ clonotypes in the ViraFEST assay. Following 10 days of culture, CD4+ T cells were isolated. Participants were given two doses of BNT162b2 or mRNA-1273 vaccine. The TCR comes from a human donor who received a COVID-19 vaccine. The genes are TRBV2 and TRBJ2-1; no clear D gene. This specimen was CD4+ T cells from PBMCs cultured with HCoV-229E spike peptides, taken after COVID-19 vaccination. Here the CDR3 reads CASHYFDEQFF. CDR3 sequence (DNA): TGTGCCAGCCACTATTTCGATGAGCAGTTCTTC.